The clone carrying this TCR beta chain was observed at least ten times. Its antigen is as yet unknown. The germline V gene has CDR1 MNHNS and CDR2 SASEGT. V was shortened by 6 bases and J by 8 bases, with 22 bases between the two germline ends. The CDR3 contains 16 residues. The sample belongs to a study of T cells in Graves' hyperthyroidism and ophthalmopathy. Notes on the study in general: Model-based prediction identified ophthalmopathy a median 6.5 months prior to its onset.

Clinical symptoms, serum thyroxine, TRAb, thyroid ultrasound and orbital computed tomography established diagnosis. Amplification yielded TCR beta CDR3 regions, with RNA transcripts as the source. An initial round of RT-PCR targeting the TCR CDR3 relied on the HTBI primer set. TCRdb recomputed calls from the multiplex PCR reads with MiXCR, one row per CDR3 protein. This table has around 300,000 distinct CDR3 sequences, roughly 13% appearing once. The chain links TRBV6-1 to TRBJ1-4, with D possibly TRBD1 on 6 matching bases. This receptor was identified in a woman between 35 and 50 years old with Graves' ophthalmopathy. The sequenced sample consisted of blood. The CDR3 loop reads CASSLLRQALPEKLFF. For the CDR3, the DNA is TGTGCCAGCAGCTTATTAAGACAGGCCCTCCCAGAAAAACTGTTTTTT.